This TCR beta chain was profiled in a study of identical twins. A word on this clonotype: The antigen remains undetermined.

CDR1 is SGHTA and CDR2 is FQGNSA in the germline V gene. With 2 bases clipped from V and 2 bases from J, the junction kept 10 bases outside the gene matches. The CDR3 covers 17 residues. Using its own MiXCR run on the 5' RACE reads, TCRdb lists one record per CDR3 protein. The data contain 400,000 to 500,000 distinct CDR3 sequences, approximately 14% of them seen just once; the ten biggest clones take up about 1%. Study-level points and caveats: Fewer insertions were carried by abundant cord blood beta clonotypes, but none was seen in memory repertoires. Shared out-of-frame alpha sequences (those common to twins) showed excess low generation probability.

Separately, the same data were catalogued under a study of yellow fever vaccine responses in identical twins.

The sequenced sample consisted of CD4+ T cells sorted from blood. The chain employs TRBV7-2 and TRBJ2-3; the match to TRBD2 covers 7 bases. This TCR was recovered from a woman younger than 30 in good health. This CDR3 reads CASSLLLGGGITDTQYF. CDR3 coding DNA: TGTGCCAGCAGCTTATTATTGGGGGGGGGTATCACAGATACGCAGTATTTT.